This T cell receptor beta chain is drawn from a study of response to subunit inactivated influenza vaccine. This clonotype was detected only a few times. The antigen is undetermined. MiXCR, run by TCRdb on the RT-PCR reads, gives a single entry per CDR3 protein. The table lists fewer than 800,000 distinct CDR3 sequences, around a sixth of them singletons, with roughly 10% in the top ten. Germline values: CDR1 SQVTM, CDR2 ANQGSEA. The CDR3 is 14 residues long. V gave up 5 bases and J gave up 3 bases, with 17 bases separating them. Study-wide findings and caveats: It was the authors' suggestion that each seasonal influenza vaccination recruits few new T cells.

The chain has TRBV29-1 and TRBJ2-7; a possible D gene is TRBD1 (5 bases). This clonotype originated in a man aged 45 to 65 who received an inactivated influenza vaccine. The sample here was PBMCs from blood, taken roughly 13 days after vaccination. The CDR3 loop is CSVIIAQGYYEQYF. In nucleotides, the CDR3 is TGCAGCGTTATAATCGCTCAGGGTTACTACGAGCAGTACTTC.